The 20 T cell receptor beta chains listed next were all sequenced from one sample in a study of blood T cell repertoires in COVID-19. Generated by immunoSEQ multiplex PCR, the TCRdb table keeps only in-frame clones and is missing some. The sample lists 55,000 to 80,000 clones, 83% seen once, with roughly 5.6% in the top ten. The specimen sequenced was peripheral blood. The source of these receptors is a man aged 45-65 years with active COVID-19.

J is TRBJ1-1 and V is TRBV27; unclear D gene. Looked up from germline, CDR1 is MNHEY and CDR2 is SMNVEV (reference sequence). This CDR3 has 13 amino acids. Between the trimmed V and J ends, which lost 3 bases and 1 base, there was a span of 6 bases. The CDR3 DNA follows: TGTGCCAGCAGTTTTCGGAGGAACACTGAAGCTTTCTTT. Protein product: CASSFRRNTEAFF.

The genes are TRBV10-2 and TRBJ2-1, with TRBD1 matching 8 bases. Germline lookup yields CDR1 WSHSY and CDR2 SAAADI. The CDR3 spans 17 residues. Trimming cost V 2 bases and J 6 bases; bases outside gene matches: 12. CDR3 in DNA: TGCGCCAGCAGTGAGAGGGATACCGGACAGGGTAGCAATGAGCAGTTCTTC. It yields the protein CASSERDTGQGSNEQFF.

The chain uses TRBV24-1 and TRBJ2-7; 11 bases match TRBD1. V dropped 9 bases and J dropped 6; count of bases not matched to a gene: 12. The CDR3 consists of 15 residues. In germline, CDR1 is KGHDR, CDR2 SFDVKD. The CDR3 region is CATDNYGQGAGEQYF. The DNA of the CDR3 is TGTGCCACCGACAACTACGGACAGGGGGCGGGCGAGCAGTACTTC.

This CDR3 is CASSMEGRAEAFF. CDR3 DNA: TGTGCCAGTAGTATGGAGGGGCGCGCTGAAGCTTTCTTT. This chain uses TRBV19 with TRBJ1-1, with a possible D match to TRBD1 (5 bases). V gave up 3 bases and J gave up 6 bases, with 11 bases separating them. The CDR3 is 13 amino acids. The germline gives CDR1 LNHDA, CDR2 SQIVND (reference sequence).

CDR3 region: CASSPPRKETQYF. The CDR3 nucleotides read TGTGCCAGCAGCCCCCCTAGGAAAGAGACCCAGTACTTC. The rearrangement links TRBV7-8 to TRBJ2-5; D unclear. The V end was cut by 5 bases, the J end by 3 bases, with 10 bases between. The germline V gene encodes CDR1 SGHVS and CDR2 FQNEAQ. This CDR3 comprises 13 residues.

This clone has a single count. CDR3 region: CASSQGDRGSYEQYF. Written as DNA, the CDR3 is TGCGCCAGCAGCCAAGGGGACAGGGGCTCCTACGAGCAGTACTTC. This chain connects TRBV4-1 to TRBJ2-7; 10 bases map to TRBD1. CDR3 length equals 15 residues. J lost 0 bases, V lost 1 base, and 0 bases had no gene match. Germline CDR1 reads MGHRA; CDR2 reads YSYEKL.

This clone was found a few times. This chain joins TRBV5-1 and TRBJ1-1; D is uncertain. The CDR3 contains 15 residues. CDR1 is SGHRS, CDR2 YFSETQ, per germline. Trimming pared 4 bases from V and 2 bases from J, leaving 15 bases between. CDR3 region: CASSPEGGRNTEAFF. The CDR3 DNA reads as TGCGCCAGCAGCCCAGAAGGAGGGCGCAACACTGAAGCTTTCTTT. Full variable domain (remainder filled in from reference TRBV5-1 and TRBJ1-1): KAGVTQTPRYLIKTRGQQVTLSCSPISGHRSVSWYQQTPGQGLQFLFEYFSETQRNKGNFPGRFSGRQFSNSRSEMNVSTLELGDSALYLCASSPEGGRNTEAFFGQGTRLTVV.

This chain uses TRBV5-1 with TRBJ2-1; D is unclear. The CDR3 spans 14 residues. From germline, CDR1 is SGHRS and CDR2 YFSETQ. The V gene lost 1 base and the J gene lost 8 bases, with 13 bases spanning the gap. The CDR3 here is CASSLSPPVDEQFF. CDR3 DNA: TGCGCCAGCAGCTTGTCTCCCCCCGTAGATGAGCAGTTCTTC.

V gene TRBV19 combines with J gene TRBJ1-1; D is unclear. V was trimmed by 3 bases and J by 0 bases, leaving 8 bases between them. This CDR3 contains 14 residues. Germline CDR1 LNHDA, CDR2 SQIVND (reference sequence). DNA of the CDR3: TGTGCCAGTAGTATTGGAACAGTGAACACTGAAGCTTTCTTT. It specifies CASSIGTVNTEAFF.

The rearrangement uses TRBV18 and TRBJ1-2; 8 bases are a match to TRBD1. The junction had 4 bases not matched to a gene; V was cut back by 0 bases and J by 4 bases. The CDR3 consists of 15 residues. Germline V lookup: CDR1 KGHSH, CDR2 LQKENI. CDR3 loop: CASSPPTGEGYGYTF. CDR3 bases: TGTGCCAGCTCACCACCGACAGGGGAGGGCTATGGCTACACCTTC. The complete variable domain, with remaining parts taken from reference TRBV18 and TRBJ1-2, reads NAGVMQNPRHLVRRRGQEARLRCSPMKGHSHVYWYRQLPEEGLKFMVYLQKENIIDESGMPKERFSAEFPKEGPSILRIQQVVRGDSAAYFCASSPPTGEGYGYTFGSGTRLTVV.

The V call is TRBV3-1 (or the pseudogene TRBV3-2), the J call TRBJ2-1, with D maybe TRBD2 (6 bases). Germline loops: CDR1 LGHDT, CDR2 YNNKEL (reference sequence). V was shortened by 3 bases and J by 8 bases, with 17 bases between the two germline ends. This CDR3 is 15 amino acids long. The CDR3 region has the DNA TGTGCCAGCAGCCATCGACAAAAGGGAGGCGATGAGCAGTTCTTC. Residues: CASSHRQKGGDEQFF.

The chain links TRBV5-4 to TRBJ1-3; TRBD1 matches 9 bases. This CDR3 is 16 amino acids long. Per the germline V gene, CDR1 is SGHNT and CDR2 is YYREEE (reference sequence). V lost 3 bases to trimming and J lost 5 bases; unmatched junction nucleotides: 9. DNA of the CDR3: TGTGCCAGCAGCTATGCCGGGACAGGGAGGAGAAACACCATATATTTT. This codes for CASSYAGTGRRNTIYF.

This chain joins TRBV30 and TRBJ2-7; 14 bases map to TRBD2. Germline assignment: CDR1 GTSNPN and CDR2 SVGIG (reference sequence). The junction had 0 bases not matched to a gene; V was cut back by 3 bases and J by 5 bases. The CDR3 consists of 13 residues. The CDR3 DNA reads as TGTGCCTGGAGGACTAGCGGGAGGGACGAGCAGTACTTC. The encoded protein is CAWRTSGRDEQYF.

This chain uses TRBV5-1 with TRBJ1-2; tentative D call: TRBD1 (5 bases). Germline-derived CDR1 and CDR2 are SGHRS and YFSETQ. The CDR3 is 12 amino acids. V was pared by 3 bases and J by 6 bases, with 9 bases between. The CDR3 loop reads CASSSMTDGYTF. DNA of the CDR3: TGCGCCAGCAGCTCCATGACAGATGGCTACACCTTC. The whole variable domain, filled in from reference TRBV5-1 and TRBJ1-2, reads KAGVTQTPRYLIKTRGQQVTLSCSPISGHRSVSWYQQTPGQGLQFLFEYFSETQRNKGNFPGRFSGRQFSNSRSEMNVSTLELGDSALYLCASSSMTDGYTFGSGTRLTVV.

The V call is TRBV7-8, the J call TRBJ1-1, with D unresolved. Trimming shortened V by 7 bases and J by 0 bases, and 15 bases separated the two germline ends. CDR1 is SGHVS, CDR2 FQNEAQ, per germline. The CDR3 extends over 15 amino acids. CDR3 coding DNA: TGTGCCAGCATCATTAACCGAGCCCTGAACACTGAAGCTTTCTTT. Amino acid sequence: CASIINRALNTEAFF.

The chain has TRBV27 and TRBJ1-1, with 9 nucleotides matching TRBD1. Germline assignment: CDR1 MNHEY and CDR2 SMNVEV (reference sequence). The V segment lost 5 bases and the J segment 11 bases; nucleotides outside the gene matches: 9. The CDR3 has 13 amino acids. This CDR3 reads CASSGTGSFGAFF. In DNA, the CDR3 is TGTGCCAGCAGTGGGACAGGGAGCTTTGGGGCTTTCTTT.

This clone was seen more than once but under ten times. CDR3 sequence reads: CASSSGGYGYTF. CDR3 DNA: TGTGCCAGCAGTTCAGGGGGCTATGGCTACACCTTC. The V call is TRBV27, the J call TRBJ1-2; 7 nucleotides match TRBD1. Germline CDR1 and CDR2: MNHEY and SMNVEV (reference sequence). V was clipped by 4 bases and J by 4 bases; unmatched bases: 0. This CDR3 is 12 amino acids long.

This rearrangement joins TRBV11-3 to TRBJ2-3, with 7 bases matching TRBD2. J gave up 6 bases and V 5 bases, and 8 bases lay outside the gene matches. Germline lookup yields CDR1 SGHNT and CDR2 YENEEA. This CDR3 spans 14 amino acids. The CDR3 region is CASSPRGSGDTQYF. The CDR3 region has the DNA TGTGCCAGCAGCCCTCGGGGTAGCGGGGATACGCAGTATTTT.

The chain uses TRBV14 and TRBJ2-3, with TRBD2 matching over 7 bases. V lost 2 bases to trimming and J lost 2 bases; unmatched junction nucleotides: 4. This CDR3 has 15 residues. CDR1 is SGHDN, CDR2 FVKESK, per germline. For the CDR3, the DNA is TGTGCCAGCAGCCAAACTAGCGCGTCCACAGATACGCAGTATTTT. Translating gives CASSQTSASTDTQYF.

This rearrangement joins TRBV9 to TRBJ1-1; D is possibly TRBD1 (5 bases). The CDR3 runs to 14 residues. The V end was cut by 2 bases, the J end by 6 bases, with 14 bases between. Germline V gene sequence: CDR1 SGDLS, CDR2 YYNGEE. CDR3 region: CASSVRTWGAEAFF. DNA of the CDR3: TGTGCCAGCAGCGTCCGTACTTGGGGCGCTGAAGCTTTCTTT.